A single sample is the source of the 5 T cell receptor beta chains below, sequenced in a study of T cells in Graves' hyperthyroidism and ophthalmopathy. Using RNA transcripts as the source, TCR beta CDR3 regions were amplified. HTBI primers were employed in a first-round RT-PCR of the TCR CDR3. TCRdb reanalysed the multiplex PCR reads using MiXCR and keeps one entry per CDR3 protein. The data hold 690,000 or so distinct CDR3 sequences, with around a sixth observed a single time. The sequenced sample consisted of blood. Receptors originate from a woman aged 50 to 60 with Graves' hyperthyroidism that later progressed to Graves' ophthalmopathy.

This clonotype was seen at least ten times. The J gene is TRBJ1-5, the V gene TRBV5-1, with TRBD1 matching over 10 bases. This CDR3 comprises 15 residues. Germline trimming cut 0 bases from V and 6 bases from J; bases unmatched to any gene: 3. Germline V gene lookup returns CDR1 SGHRS and CDR2 YFSETQ. The CDR3 spells CASSLGQGAGQPQHF. The CDR3 DNA is TGCGCCAGCAGCTTGGGACAGGGGGCTGGTCAGCCCCAGCATTTT.

The chain combines TRBV3-1 with TRBJ2-5; TRBD2 aligns across 14 bases. J was trimmed by 7 bases and V by 1 base; bases with no gene match: 8. The CDR3 contains 17 residues. Germline-derived CDR1 and CDR2 are LGHDT and YNNKEL (reference sequence). The CDR3: CASSQGRTSGGRGTQYF. The CDR3 DNA reads as TGTGCCAGCAGCCAAGGTCGGACTAGCGGGGGGCGGGGGACCCAGTACTTC.

This clonotype was counted many times. The chain joins TRBV3-1 to TRBJ2-1; 8 bases line up with TRBD2. The CDR3 runs to 15 residues. Germline lookup yields CDR1 LGHDT and CDR2 YNNKEL (reference sequence). J was trimmed by 8 bases and V by 1 base; bases with no gene match: 7. The DNA for the CDR3 is TGTGCCAGCAGCCAAGTTCCCGGGAGGGGGGATGAGCAGTTCTTC. Residues: CASSQVPGRGDEQFF.

This clonotype occurred a few times. This rearrangement joins TRBV27 to TRBJ2-1, with 8 bases fitting TRBD2. There are 17 residues in the CDR3. V dropped 5 bases and J dropped 0; count of bases not matched to a gene: 9. Per germline, CDR1 MNHEY and CDR2 SMNVEV (reference sequence). DNA of the CDR3: TGTGCCAGCAGTGTCCAGCGGGGGCTTAGCTCCTACAATGAGCAGTTCTTC. Protein product: CASSVQRGLSSYNEQFF.

Only a few counts were recorded for this clonotype. In nucleotides, the CDR3 is TGTGCCAGCATCCAGCGGGGGGAAACTGAAGCTTTCTTT. It is translated as CASIQRGETEAFF. The chain uses TRBV7-2 and TRBJ1-1; the D gene is possibly TRBD1 (5 bases). Trimming took 7 bases from V and 5 from J, leaving 14 bases between them. This CDR3 is built from 13 residues. CDR1 is SGHTA and CDR2 is FQGNSA in the germline V gene.